One T cell receptor (beta chain) is described in this entry. Its matching antigen is unknown. This entry is derived from a study of T cell responses to AZD1222 COVID-19 vaccine. Study findings and constraints: Of the AZD1222 recipients, only five to seven were seropositive at baseline. Clonal diversity may have been underestimated in mostly white British donors. Spike-specific TCR breadth rose after two AZD1222 doses, and depth rose as well. Repertoire samples came only from after the peak T cell response.

CDR3 length: 14 amino acids. Germline loops: CDR1 SGHRS, CDR2 YFSETQ. Trimming shortened V by 0 bases and J by 6 bases, and 10 bases separated the two germline ends. Generated by immunoSEQ multiplex PCR, the TCRdb table keeps only in-frame clones and is missing some. The repertoire consists of about 100,000 clones, with around 87% occurring once and the leading ten covering more than 2%. This chain uses TRBV5-1 with TRBJ2-1; D is possibly TRBD1 (6 bases). The receptor was derived from an adult who received the AZD1222 COVID-19 vaccine. Sequencing was performed on peripheral blood, taken 28 days after the second AZD1222 dose. Written as DNA, the CDR3 is TGCGCCAGCAGCTTGGTTCTACAGGGCAATGAGCAGTTCTTC. Its protein is CASSLVLQGNEQFF.